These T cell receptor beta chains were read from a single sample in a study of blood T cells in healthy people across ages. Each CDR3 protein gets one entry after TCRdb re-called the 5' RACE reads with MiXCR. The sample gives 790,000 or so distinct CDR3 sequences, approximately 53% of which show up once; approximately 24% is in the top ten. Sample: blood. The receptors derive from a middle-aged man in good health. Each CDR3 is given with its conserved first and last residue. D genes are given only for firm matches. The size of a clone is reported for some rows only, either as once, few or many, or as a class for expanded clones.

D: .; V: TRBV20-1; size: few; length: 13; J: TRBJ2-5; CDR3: CSATSTGKETQYF; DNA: TGCAGTGCTACCTCTACAGGGAAAGAGACCCAGTACTTC
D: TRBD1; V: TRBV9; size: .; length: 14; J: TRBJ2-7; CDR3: CASNSGQEDYEQYF; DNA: TGTGCCAGCAACTCTGGACAGGAGGACTACGAGCAGTACTTC
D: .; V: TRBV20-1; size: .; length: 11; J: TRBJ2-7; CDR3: CSAATGYEQYF; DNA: TGCAGTGCCGCCACAGGGTACGAGCAGTACTTC
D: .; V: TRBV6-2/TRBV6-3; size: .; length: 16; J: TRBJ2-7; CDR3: CASSYPFGDSWNEQYF; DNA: TGTGCCAGCAGTTACCCCTTTGGGGACTCCTGGAATGAGCAGTACTTC
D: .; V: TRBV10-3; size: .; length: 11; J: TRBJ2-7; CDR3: CAISEWWAQYF; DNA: TGTGCCATCAGTGAGTGGTGGGCCCAGTACTTC
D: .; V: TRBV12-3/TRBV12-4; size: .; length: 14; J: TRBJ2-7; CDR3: CASGPGRILYEQYF; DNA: TGTGCCAGCGGCCCGGGACGGATACTCTACGAGCAGTACTTC
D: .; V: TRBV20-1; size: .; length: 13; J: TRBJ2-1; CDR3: CSARGQANNEQFF; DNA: TGCAGTGCTAGAGGACAGGCCAACAATGAGCAGTTCTTC
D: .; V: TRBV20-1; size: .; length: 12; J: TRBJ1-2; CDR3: CSARDGGRGYTF; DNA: TGCAGTGCTAGAGATGGGGGACGGGGCTACACCTTC
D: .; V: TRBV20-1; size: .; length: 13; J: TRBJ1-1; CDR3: CSASRGQSTEAFF; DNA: TGCAGTGCTAGCCGGGGGCAAAGCACTGAAGCTTTCTTT
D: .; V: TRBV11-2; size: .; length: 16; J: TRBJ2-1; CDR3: CASNLLSGLSYNEQFF; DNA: TGTGCCAGCAACTTACTGAGCGGCCTCTCCTACAATGAGCAGTTCTTC
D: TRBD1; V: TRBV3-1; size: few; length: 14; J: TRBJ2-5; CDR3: CASSQMTGGETQYF; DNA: TGTGCCAGCAGCCAAATGACAGGGGGAGAGACCCAGTACTTC
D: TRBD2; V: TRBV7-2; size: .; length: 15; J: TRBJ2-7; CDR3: CASTREGAPSYEQYF; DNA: TGTGCCAGCACCCGGGAGGGAGCTCCCTCCTACGAGCAGTACTTC
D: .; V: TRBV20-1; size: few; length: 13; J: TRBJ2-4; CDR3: CSALGDIENIQYF; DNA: TGCAGTGCTTTGGGGGACATAGAAAACATTCAGTACTTC
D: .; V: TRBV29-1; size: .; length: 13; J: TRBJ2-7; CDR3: CSVLKGEGYEQYF; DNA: TGCAGCGTCCTTAAGGGGGAAGGGTACGAGCAGTACTTC
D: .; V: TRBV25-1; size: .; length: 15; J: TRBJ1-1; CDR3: CASSVTAARSTEAFF; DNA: TGTGCCAGCAGTGTTACGGCAGCCCGTTCCACTGAAGCTTTCTTT
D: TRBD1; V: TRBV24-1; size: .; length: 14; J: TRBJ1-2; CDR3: CATSDPTGEDGYTF; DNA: TGTGCCACCAGCGACCCGACAGGGGAGGATGGCTACACCTTC
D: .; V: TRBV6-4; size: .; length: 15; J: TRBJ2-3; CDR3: CASSDPLYYTDTQYF; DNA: TGTGCCAGCAGTGACCCCTTGTACTACACAGATACGCAGTATTTT
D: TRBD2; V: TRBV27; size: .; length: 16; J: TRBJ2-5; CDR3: CASSLLASGTQETQYF; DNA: TGTGCCAGCAGTTTATTGGCTAGCGGTACCCAAGAGACCCAGTACTTC
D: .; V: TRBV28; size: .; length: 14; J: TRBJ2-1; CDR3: CASSLGGYRETQFF; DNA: TGTGCCAGCAGTTTAGGGGGGTACCGAGAGACCCAGTTCTTC
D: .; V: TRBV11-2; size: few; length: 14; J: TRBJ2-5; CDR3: CASCRRDLGETQYF; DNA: TGTGCCAGCTGTCGGCGGGATCTGGGAGAGACCCAGTACTTC
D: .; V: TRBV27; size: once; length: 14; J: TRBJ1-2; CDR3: CASSLKAEYYGYTF; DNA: TGTGCCAGCAGTCTGAAAGCAGAGTACTATGGCTACACCTTC
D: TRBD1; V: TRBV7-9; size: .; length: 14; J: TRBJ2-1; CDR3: CASSPGTGYDEQFF; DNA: TGTGCCAGCAGCCCTGGGACAGGGTATGATGAGCAGTTCTTC
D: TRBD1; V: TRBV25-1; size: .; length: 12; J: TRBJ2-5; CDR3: CASKGQEETQYF; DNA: TGTGCCAGCAAAGGACAGGAAGAGACCCAGTACTTC
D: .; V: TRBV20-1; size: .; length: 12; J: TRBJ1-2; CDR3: CSARDSTDGYTF; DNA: TGCAGTGCTAGAGACTCGACAGATGGCTACACCTTC
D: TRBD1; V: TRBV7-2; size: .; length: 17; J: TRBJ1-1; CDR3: CASSLGSGQRGNTEAFF; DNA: TGTGCCAGCAGCTTAGGATCGGGACAGAGGGGTAACACTGAAGCTTTCTTT
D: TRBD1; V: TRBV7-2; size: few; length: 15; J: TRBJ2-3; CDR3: CASSLGGTGTDTQYF; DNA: TGTGCCAGCAGCTTAGGAGGGACAGGCACAGATACGCAGTATTTT
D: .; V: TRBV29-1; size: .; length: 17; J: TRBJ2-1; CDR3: CSVEWELVLSSYNEQFF; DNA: TGCAGCGTTGAATGGGAACTAGTATTAAGCTCCTACAATGAGCAGTTCTTC
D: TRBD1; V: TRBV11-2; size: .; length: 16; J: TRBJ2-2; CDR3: CASSRGQGDRTGELFF; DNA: TGTGCCAGCAGCCGGGGACAGGGCGACAGGACCGGGGAGCTGTTTTTT
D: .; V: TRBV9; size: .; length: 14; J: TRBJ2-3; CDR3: CASSVNQGIHTQYF; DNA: TGTGCCAGCAGCGTAAATCAGGGTATACATACGCAGTATTTT
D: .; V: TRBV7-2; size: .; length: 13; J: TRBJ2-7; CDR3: CASSSYPGYEQYF; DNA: TGTGCCAGCAGCTCATACCCTGGCTACGAGCAGTACTTC
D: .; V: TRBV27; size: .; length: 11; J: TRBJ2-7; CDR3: CASMWGREQYF; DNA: TGTGCCAGCATGTGGGGGCGCGAGCAGTACTTC
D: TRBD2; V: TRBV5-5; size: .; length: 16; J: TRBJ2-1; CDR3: CASSLRTSGRAGEQFF; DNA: TGTGCCAGCAGCTTGAGGACTAGCGGGAGGGCCGGGGAGCAGTTCTTC
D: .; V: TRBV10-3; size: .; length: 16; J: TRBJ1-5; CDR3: CAISRTDSSTGQPQHF; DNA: TGTGCCATCAGCCGGACCGACAGCAGCACAGGTCAGCCCCAGCATTTT
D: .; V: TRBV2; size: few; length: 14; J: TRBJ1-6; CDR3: CVSSEMSPNSPLHF; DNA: TGTGTCAGCAGTGAGATGAGTCCTAATTCACCCCTCCACTTT
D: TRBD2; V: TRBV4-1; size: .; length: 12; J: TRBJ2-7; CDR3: CASRPAGGEQYF; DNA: TGCGCCAGCCGTCCGGCGGGAGGCGAGCAGTACTTC
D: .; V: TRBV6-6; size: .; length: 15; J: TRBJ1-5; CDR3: CASSYVGSSNQPQHF; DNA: TGTGCCAGCAGTTACGTAGGGAGTAGCAATCAGCCCCAGCATTTT
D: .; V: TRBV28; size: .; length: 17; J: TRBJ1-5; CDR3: CASSLNGGYRGNQPQHF; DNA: TGTGCCAGCAGTTTAAATGGCGGATATAGAGGCAATCAGCCCCAGCATTTT
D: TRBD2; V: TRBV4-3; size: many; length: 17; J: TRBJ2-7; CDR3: CASSQEFAGGSSYEQYF; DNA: TGCGCCAGCAGCCAAGAGTTCGCGGGAGGCAGCTCCTACGAGCAGTACTTC
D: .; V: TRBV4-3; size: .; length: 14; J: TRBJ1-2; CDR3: CASSPGIGSSGYTF; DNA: TGCGCCAGCAGCCCCGGCATCGGGTCGAGTGGCTACACCTTC
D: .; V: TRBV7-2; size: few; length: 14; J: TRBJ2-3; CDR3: CASSLVSGTDTQYF; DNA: TGTGCCAGCAGCTTAGTGTCCGGCACAGATACGCAGTATTTT
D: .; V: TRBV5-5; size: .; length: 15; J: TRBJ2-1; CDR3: CASSLGVSSYNEQFF; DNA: TGTGCCAGCAGCTTGGGGGTGAGCTCCTACAATGAGCAGTTCTTC
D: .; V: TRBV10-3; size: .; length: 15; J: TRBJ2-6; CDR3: CAISEPGLGANVLTF; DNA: TGTGCCATCAGTGAGCCCGGGTTGGGGGCCAACGTCCTGACTTTC
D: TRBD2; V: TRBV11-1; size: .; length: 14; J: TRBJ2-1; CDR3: CASRGLAGPNEQFF; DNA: TGTGCCAGCAGAGGACTAGCGGGACCTAATGAGCAGTTCTTC
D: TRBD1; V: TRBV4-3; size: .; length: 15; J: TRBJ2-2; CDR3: CASSQDNRGTGELFF; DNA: TGCGCCAGCAGCCAAGATAACAGGGGTACCGGGGAGCTGTTTTTT
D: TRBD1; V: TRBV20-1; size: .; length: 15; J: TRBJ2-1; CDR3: CSARHRDRVSYEQFF; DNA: TGCAGTGCTAGACACCGGGACAGGGTTAGTTATGAGCAGTTCTTC
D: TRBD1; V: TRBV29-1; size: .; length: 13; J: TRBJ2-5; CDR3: CSVGTGQEETQYF; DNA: TGCAGCGTGGGGACAGGGCAAGAGGAGACCCAGTACTTC
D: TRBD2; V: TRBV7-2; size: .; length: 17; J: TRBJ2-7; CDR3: CASSPRTSGRGTYEQYF; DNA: TGTGCCAGCAGCCCCCGGACTAGCGGGAGGGGTACCTACGAGCAGTACTTC
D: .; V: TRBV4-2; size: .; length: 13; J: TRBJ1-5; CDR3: CASSRDMGQPQHF; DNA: TGTGCCAGCAGCCGAGACATGGGGCAGCCCCAGCATTTT
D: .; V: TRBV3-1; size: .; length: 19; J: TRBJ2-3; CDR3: CASSQDNPLVFVGTDTQYF; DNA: TGTGCCAGCAGCCAAGATAATCCCCTAGTCTTTGTAGGCACAGATACGCAGTATTTT
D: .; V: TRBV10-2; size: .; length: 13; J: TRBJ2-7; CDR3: CASSRAGGYEQYF; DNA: TGCGCCAGCAGTAGGGCAGGCGGCTACGAGCAGTACTTC
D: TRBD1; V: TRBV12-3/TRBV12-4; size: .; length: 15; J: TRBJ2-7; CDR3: CASSDRDRASYEQYF; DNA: TGTGCCAGCAGCGATAGGGACAGAGCCTCCTACGAGCAGTACTTC
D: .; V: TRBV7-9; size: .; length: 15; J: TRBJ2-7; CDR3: CASSPPGRGLYEQYF; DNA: TGTGCCAGCAGCCCCCCTGGGCGGGGACTCTACGAGCAGTACTTC